This T cell receptor (beta chain) was identified during a study of blood T cell repertoires in COVID-19. The overall study: There were acute and convalescent COVID-19 samples, and they came from the United States, Italy and Spain. PBMCs, B-cell-depleted T cells, or T cells were the source of the cDNA or gDNA that made up the material.

Study processing details: Reference gene primer amplification gave estimated nucleated cell counts. Method: immunoSEQ multiplex PCR; TCRdb's copy keeps in-frame clones and lacks some. D and trimming were read from the DNA, whereas the V and J calls and clone size are those reported in that table. Found here are roughly 77,000 clones, just under 90% of them singletons; the top ten hold roughly 6.2%. CDR1 SGHKS and CDR2 YYEKEE come from the germline V gene (reference sequence). The CDR3 length is 13 residues. V dropped 0 bases and J dropped 3 bases, with 7 bases sitting between them. Sequenced sample: peripheral blood. The clonotype comes from a woman at least 80 years old with active COVID-19. V and J are TRBV5-5 and TRBJ2-7, with no clear D. CDR3 in amino acids: CASSLVASYEQYF. In DNA form, the CDR3 reads TGTGCCAGCAGCTTGGTGGCTAGCTACGAGCAGTACTTC.